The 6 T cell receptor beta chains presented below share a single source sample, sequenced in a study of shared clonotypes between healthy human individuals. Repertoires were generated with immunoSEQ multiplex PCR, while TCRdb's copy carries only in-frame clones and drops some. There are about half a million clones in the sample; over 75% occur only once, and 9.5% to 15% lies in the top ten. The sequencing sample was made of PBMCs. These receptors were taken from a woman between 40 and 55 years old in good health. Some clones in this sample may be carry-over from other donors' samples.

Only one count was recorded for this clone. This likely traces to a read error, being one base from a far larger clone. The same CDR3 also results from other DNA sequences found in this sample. The CDR3: CASSPRDTEAFF. The CDR3 nucleotides read TGTGCAAGCAGCCCTAGGGATACTGAAGCTTTCTTT. The rearrangement joins TRBV7-9 to TRBJ1-1, with unresolved D. The CDR3 spans 12 residues. Germline V gene lookup returns CDR1 SEHNR and CDR2 FQNEAQ (reference sequence). Complete variable domain (other parts from reference TRBV7-9 and TRBJ1-1): DTGVSQNPRHKITKRGQNVTFRCDPISEHNRLYWYRQTLGQGPEFLTYFQNEAQLEKSRLLSDRFSAERPKGSFSTLEIQRTEQGDSAMYLCASSPRDTEAFFGQGTRLTVV.

The CDR3 DNA reads TGTGCCACCAGCAGAGGGGACACTCAAGAGACCCAGTACTTC. This encodes CATSRGDTQETQYF. The chain uses TRBV15 and TRBJ2-5; D may be TRBD1 (6 bases). Trimming took off 1 base at V and 2 bases at J, with 8 bases between the two ends. This CDR3 region has 14 residues. Germline CDR1 and CDR2: LNHNV and YYDKDF (reference sequence).

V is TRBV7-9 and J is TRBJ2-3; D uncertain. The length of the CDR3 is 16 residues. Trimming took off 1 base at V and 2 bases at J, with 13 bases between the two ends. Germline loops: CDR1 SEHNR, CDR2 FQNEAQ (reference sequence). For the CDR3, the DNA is TGTGCCAGCAGCTTAGTCTCGGGCTCGTACACAGATACGCAGTATTTT. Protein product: CASSLVSGSYTDTQYF.

CDR3 bases: TGTGCCAGCAGTCCCCCGACAGTTAACTATGGCTACACCTTC. Protein: CASSPPTVNYGYTF. The V and J genes are TRBV28 and TRBJ1-2, with D possibly TRBD1 on 5 matching bases. The V end was cut by 5 bases, the J end by 1 base, with 11 bases between. The CDR3 runs 14 residues. Per germline, CDR1 MDHEN and CDR2 SYDVKM.

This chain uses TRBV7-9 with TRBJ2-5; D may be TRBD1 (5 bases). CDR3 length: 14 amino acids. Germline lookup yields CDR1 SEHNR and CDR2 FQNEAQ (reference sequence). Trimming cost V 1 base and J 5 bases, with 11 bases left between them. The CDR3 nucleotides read TGTGCCAGCAGCTTAGGGCCAGGGTGGGAGACCCAGTACTTC. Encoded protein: CASSLGPGWETQYF.

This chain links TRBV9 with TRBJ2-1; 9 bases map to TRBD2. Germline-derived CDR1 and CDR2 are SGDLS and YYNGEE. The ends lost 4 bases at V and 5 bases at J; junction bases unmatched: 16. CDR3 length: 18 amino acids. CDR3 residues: CASSPSSVSGRWDNEQFF. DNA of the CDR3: TGTGCCAGCAGCCCGTCCTCGGTTAGCGGGAGATGGGACAATGAGCAGTTCTTC.